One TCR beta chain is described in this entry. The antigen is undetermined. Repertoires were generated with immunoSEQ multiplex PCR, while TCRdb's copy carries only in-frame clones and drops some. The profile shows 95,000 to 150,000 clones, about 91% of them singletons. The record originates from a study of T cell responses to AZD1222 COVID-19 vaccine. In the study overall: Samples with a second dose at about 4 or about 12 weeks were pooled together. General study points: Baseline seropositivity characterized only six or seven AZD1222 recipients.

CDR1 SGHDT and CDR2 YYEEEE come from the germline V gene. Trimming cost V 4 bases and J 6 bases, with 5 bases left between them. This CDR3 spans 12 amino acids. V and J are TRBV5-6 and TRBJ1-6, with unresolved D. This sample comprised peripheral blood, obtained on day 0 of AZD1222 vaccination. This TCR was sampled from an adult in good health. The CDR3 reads CASSPGNSPLHF. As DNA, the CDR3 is TGTGCCAGCAGCCCCGGTAATTCACCCCTCCACTTT. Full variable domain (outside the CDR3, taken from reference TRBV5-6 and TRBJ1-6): DAGVTQSPTHLIKTRGQQVTLRCSPKSGHDTVSWYQQALGQGPQFIFQYYEEEERQRGNFPDRFSGHQFPNYSSELNVNALLLGDSALYLCASSPGNSPLHFGNGTRLTVT.